This T cell receptor beta chain was recovered during a study of vaccination and CD4 T cells after COVID-19 (dated by TCRdb to about 2022). Background for the entire study: In the convalescent cohort there were six males and four females, among whom were two Hispanic individuals, seven Caucasians, two Asians and one multiracial person. Each participant got two doses of either the Pfizer-BioNTech BNT162b2 vaccine (n=8) or the Moderna mRNA-1273 vaccine (n=2). Post-COVID blood samples were collected from convalescent patients a median of approximately 93 days after diagnosis, with a range of about 30 to 180 days. Post-vaccine blood samples were taken a median of 72 days after the second vaccine dose, with a range of roughly 13 to 250 days. Culture stimuli were overlapping spike peptide pools from SARS-CoV-2 and from the common cold coronaviruses HCoV-NL63, HCoV-OC43 and HCoV-229E. As controls, cultures received a CEFX viral epitope pool (the positive control), an HIV-1 Nef peptide pool (the negative control), or no peptide at all. The spike-specific CD4+ TCR repertoire was compared before and after mRNA vaccination in 10 to 11 COVID-19 convalescent patients and a few infection-naive healthy vaccine recipients. At the TCR clonotype level, an earlier paper using these donors assessed memory CD4+ T cell crossreactivity between SARS-CoV-2 and common cold coronavirus spike proteins.

Notes on this clonotype: The antigen it recognizes is unknown. The input lacks base qualities; no much larger clone sits a single base away.

The sample's treatment or condition label, decoded: 10-day PBMC culture with coronavirus spike peptide pools or control peptides (ViraFEST assay). CD4+ T cells from unexposed donors were collected before the COVID-19 pandemic (2011-2018). The study used the ViraFEST assay, which expanded antigen-specific T cells with peptide pools and then identified expanded clonotypes by TCR sequencing. Roughly 2.1 million PBMCs per well were cultured in IMDM with roughly 5.2% human AB serum and 8 to 10 IU/ml IL-2, plus 10 ug/ml peptide pools. On days 3 and 7, half of the culture medium was replaced with fresh IL-2-containing medium. After roughly nine days of culture, CD4+ T cells were isolated by negative selection using the EasySep CD4+ T cell isolation kit. As cell numbers permitted, CD4+ T cells from unexposed donors were tested for reactivity to SARS-CoV-2 S and N and to four common cold coronavirus spike pools. Ficoll-Paque Plus gradient centrifugation was used to isolate PBMCs from whole blood, and the isolated PBMCs were then either used fresh or cryopreserved at -140C. Triplicate wells were generally used for each culture condition. Leukapheresis product for the unexposed donors was purchased commercially.

General study outcomes and caveats: Among the post-vaccine SARS-CoV-2-reactive clones in convalescent patients, a median around 85% showed up only after vaccination, which suggests vaccine-specific priming. The median count of SARS-CoV-2-reactive clonotypes went up from some 23 after infection to approximately 40 after vaccination, although the change was not significant. Of the vaccine-specific clones found in convalescent patients, nearly all (304 of 307) were mono-reactive for SARS-CoV-2 spike instead of being cross-reactive with common cold coronaviruses. Relatively few convalescent patients were included in the study, and early timepoints after natural infection were not analyzed.

The library was made by PCR. DNA from cultured CD4+ T cells was subjected to TCR sequencing with the Oncomine TCR Beta short-read assay at the Johns Hopkins FTIC core. The QIAamp micro DNA kit was used to extract genomic DNA from the cultured CD4+ T cells. Oncomine TCR Beta libraries from cultured CD4+ T cells were pooled with unique dual indexes and sequenced on an Illumina iSeq 100. Concerning the study's data processing: Non-productive sequences were removed, and CDR3s that did not start with C, did not end with F or W, or were shorter than 7 amino acids were discarded. The MANAFEST web application was used to identify antigen-specific clonotypes by comparing peptide-stimulated wells against reference wells and other culture wells. To be called positive, a clone needed an FDR below 0.05, an odds ratio above 5, and a productive frequency above 0.1% in at least two of three replicate wells. Clonotypes that were significantly expanded in both SARS-CoV-2 spike wells and at least one common cold coronavirus spike condition were defined as cross-reactive. Levenshtein distances (stringdist) and unrooted phylogenetic trees (ape) in R version 3.6.1 were used to assess CDR3 homology. TCRdb's own reprocessing of the public reads used fastp at Q25 and MiXCR and kept productive beta chains. Identical CDR3 protein sequences are pooled into one entry, listed with their most common genes and DNA. For this entry, the V and J calls and clone size follow TCRdb and not the study's own pipeline. Recorded for this sample are around 7,000 distinct CDR3 sequences; more than 65% of them occurred a single time. Of the sample, around a third falls within the top ten clones.

The specimen sequenced was CD4+ T cells from blood, cultured in vitro. This receptor was identified in a human donor in good health.

Read as DNA, the sequence is TGTGCCAGCAGTTTATCAGCAGGGTTGCGCACCGGGGAGCTGTTTTTT. It is translated as CASSLSAGLRTGELFF. The rearrangement joined TRBV27 to TRBJ2-2, and TRBD1 may be the D gene, going by 5 matching bases. The CDR3, cysteine through phenylalanine, is 16 amino acids long. The kept DNA is CDR3 alone, 48 bases in frame from the first base. Cut back by 0 bases and 4 bases, the V and J ends lie 12 bases apart. CDR1 MNHEY and CDR2 SMNVEV were looked up in the germline V gene (reference sequence).